This TCR beta chain was obtained from a study of blood T cells in healthy people across ages. Study-wide results and caveats: Across the age range, TCR beta diversity per million T cells fell in a roughly linear way.

Extracted total RNA amounted to at least 5.5 micrograms for each sample. This clonotype was observed a handful of times. The antigen is unknown. The ends were cut back, 4 bases at V and 8 bases at J, with 24 bases in the middle. The CDR3 spans 16 residues. Germline V gene sequence: CDR1 SGHRS, CDR2 YFSETQ. Then a second PCR, running about 6 to 11 cycles, was carried out with a sample-barcoded 5' primer and a J-beta primer mix. TCRdb itself ran the 5' RACE reads through MiXCR, one entry per CDR3 protein. The sample consists of about 730,000 distinct CDR3 sequences, 35% to 45% of them appearing once. Sequencing used blood. The V call is TRBV5-1, the J call TRBJ1-2, with D maybe TRBD1 (5 bases). This clonotype was obtained from a woman aged 55-70 years in good health. CDR3 sequence (DNA): TGCGCCAGCAGCGCGGGGGTCGTCCAAGGGGCATACGGCTACACCTTC. It yields the protein CASSAGVVQGAYGYTF.